This T cell receptor beta chain was retrieved from a study of glioma-infiltrating T cells after dendritic cell vaccination. Study summary: Samples are from glioblastoma patients in Phase I and II dendritic cell vaccine trials.

General observations from the study: Survival was not directly related to TCR clonality in these patients.

Only in-frame clones appear in the TCRdb table, and some are missing; sequencing was by immunoSEQ multiplex PCR. The sample has tens of thousands of clones, approximately 80% seen once; the top ten hold roughly 2%. A note on this clone: Antigen: not known.

V lost 3 bases, J lost 4 bases, and 9 bases lay in between. The CDR3 extends over 13 amino acids. Germline V gene sequence: CDR1 KGHSH, CDR2 LQKENI. The TCR sequence derives from a human donor with glioblastoma. The source was blood, collected before dendritic cell vaccination. V and J are TRBV18 and TRBJ1-2; a weak D match, TRBD1 (6 bases). Here the CDR3 DNA reads TGTGCCAGCTCACCCGGGACAAGCTATGGCTACACCTTC. Its translation: CASSPGTSYGYTF. Looking up the rest from reference TRBV18 and TRBJ1-2 gives the full variable domain: NAGVMQNPRHLVRRRGQEARLRCSPMKGHSHVYWYRQLPEEGLKFMVYLQKENIIDESGMPKERFSAEFPKEGPSILRIQQVVRGDSAAYFCASSPGTSYGYTFGSGTRLTVV.